This TCR beta chain comes out of a study of T cell changes during pregnancy in multiple sclerosis. In regard to this clone: The sample has other DNA sequences that encode this CDR3 too.

The CDR3 extends over 13 amino acids. Germline V gene sequence: CDR1 KGHSH, CDR2 LQKENI. V dropped 0 bases and J dropped 3 bases, with 6 bases sitting between them. The repertoire was sequenced with immunoSEQ multiplex PCR; TCRdb's copy has only in-frame clones and lacks some. The repertoire holds roughly 47,000 clones, with around 89% as singletons. The sample in question was CD4+ T cells from peripheral blood mononuclear cells, obtained after pregnancy. The TCR comes from a female donor with multiple sclerosis, enrolled in a pregnancy study. V is TRBV18 and J is TRBJ2-7, with a possible D match to TRBD1 (6 bases). CDR3 sequence (DNA): TGTGCCAGCTCACCACCAGGGGGCTACGAGCAGTACTTC. Translation gives CASSPPGGYEQYF.